The 25 T cell receptor beta chains presented below share a single source sample, sequenced in a study of cytomegalovirus exposure and HLA in healthy donors. Only in-frame clones appear in the TCRdb table, and some are missing; sequencing was by immunoSEQ multiplex PCR. The repertoire holds approximately 300,000 clones, with about 85% as singletons. The material sequenced was PBMCs. These receptors all stem from a woman between 25 and 40 years old in good health and CMV-seropositive.

The sample holds one count of this clone. J is TRBJ2-5 and V is TRBV7-2; D tentatively reads TRBD1 or TRBD2 (7 bases each). The V end was cut by 6 bases, the J end by 3 bases, with 14 bases between. The CDR3 length is 14 residues. The germline CDR1 and CDR2 sequences are SGHTA and FQGNSA. The CDR3 reads CASRGGTAKETQYF. The CDR3 DNA reads TGTGCCAGCAGGGGAGGGACAGCAAAAGAGACCCAGTACTTC.

The DNA of the CDR3 is TGCAGCGTTTGGGTACAGGGTTACGAGCAGTACTTC. This codes for CSVWVQGYEQYF. The J gene is TRBJ2-7, the V gene TRBV29-1; tentatively, D is TRBD1 (6 bases). CDR1 and CDR2 from the germline V gene are SQVTM and ANQGSEA. The CDR3 spans 12 residues. The V and J ends lost 5 bases and 4 bases respectively, with 12 bases between them.

This clone came up a few times. The rearrangement uses TRBV11-1 and TRBJ1-2; no definite D call. Trimming left V 5 bases short and J 0 bases short, with 13 bases between. This CDR3 is built from 15 residues. Germline V CDR1 and CDR2: SGHAT, FQDESV (reference sequence). CDR3 amino acids: CASSHAGKANYGYTF. The DNA of the CDR3 is TGTGCCAGCAGCCACGCGGGAAAAGCTAACTATGGCTACACCTTC.

V and J are TRBV29-1 and TRBJ2-3, with D possibly being TRBD1 (5 bases). The CDR3 is 12 amino acids. V dropped 7 bases and J dropped 0 bases, with 8 bases sitting between them. Per germline, CDR1 SQVTM and CDR2 ANQGSEA. The DNA of the CDR3 is TGCAGCGAAGGGGTTAGCACAGATACGCAGTATTTT. Translation gives CSEGVSTDTQYF.

The chain employs TRBV5-1 and TRBJ2-1, with TRBD1 as a possible D gene (5 bases). V dropped 3 bases and J dropped 3 bases, with 22 bases sitting between them. Germline values: CDR1 SGHRS, CDR2 YFSETQ. This CDR3 is 18 amino acids long. Here the CDR3 reads CASSSGAGPTLHYNEQFF. CDR3 coding DNA: TGCGCCAGCAGCTCCGGTGCAGGGCCGACCCTACACTACAATGAGCAGTTCTTC.

The chain joins TRBV29-1 to TRBJ2-7; D not resolved. V was trimmed by 3 bases and J by 6 bases, leaving 9 bases between them. This CDR3 region has 11 residues. Per the germline V gene, CDR1 is SQVTM and CDR2 is ANQGSEA. The CDR3 bases are TGCAGCGTTGATTTGGGAAGCGAGCAGTACTTC. Translated: CSVDLGSEQYF.

With regard to this clone: This CDR3 is also generated by other DNA sequences in the sample. The genes are TRBV28 and TRBJ2-7; no clear D. Germline V gene sequence: CDR1 MDHEN, CDR2 SYDVKM. Trimming left V 2 bases short and J 2 bases short, with 7 bases between. The CDR3 length is 13 residues. CDR3 region: CASSLPGPYEQYF. Written as DNA, the CDR3 is TGTGCCAGCAGTTTACCAGGCCCCTACGAGCAGTACTTC.

The rearrangement links TRBV27 to TRBJ1-6; D call uncertain. CDR1 and CDR2 (germline): MNHEY, SMNVEV (reference sequence). The V and J ends lost 5 bases and 4 bases respectively, with 3 bases between them. CDR3 size: 12 residues. CDR3 DNA: TGTGCCAGCAGTGATTATAATTCACCCCTCCACTTT. Translating it yields CASSDYNSPLHF.

The CDR3 sequence: CASSLEAGTATGLYNEQFF. DNA of the CDR3: TGTGCCAGCAGCTTAGAGGCAGGGACTGCTACGGGCCTATACAATGAGCAGTTCTTC. The rearrangement joins TRBV7-2 to TRBJ2-1; a weak D match, TRBD2 (6 bases). Looked up from germline, CDR1 is SGHTA and CDR2 is FQGNSA. V dropped 1 base and J dropped 4 bases, with 23 bases sitting between them. CDR3 length: 19 amino acids.

This clone was found once. V is TRBV6-1 and J is TRBJ1-1; D not certain. Germline assignment: CDR1 MNHNS and CDR2 SASEGT. This CDR3 comprises 13 residues. V shed 3 bases and J shed 0 bases, with 5 bases lying between them. CDR3 protein: CASSDPVNTEAFF. DNA of the CDR3: TGTGCCAGCAGTGATCCCGTGAACACTGAAGCTTTCTTT.

This clone was detected only once. The chain is built from TRBV6-4 and TRBJ1-2; 9 nucleotides align to TRBD1. There are 15 residues in the CDR3. Germline CDR1 and CDR2: MRHNA and SNTAGT. V dropped 7 bases and J dropped 5; count of bases not matched to a gene: 11. CDR3 in amino acids: CASTPGTGSKYGYTF. For the CDR3, the DNA is TGTGCCAGCACCCCCGGGACAGGGAGTAAATATGGCTACACCTTC.

The V gene is TRBV4-1, the J gene TRBJ1-1; 8 nucleotides agree with TRBD1. Trimming at V came to 2 bases and at J to 5 bases, leaving 4 bases not matched to a gene. In germline, CDR1 is MGHRA, CDR2 YSYEKL. CDR3 length equals 14 residues. The CDR3 DNA reads as TGCGCCAGCAGCCAACAGGGGGCTGGGACTGAAGCTTTCTTT. Amino acids: CASSQQGAGTEAFF.

The chain carries TRBV7-8 and TRBJ1-1; 8 bases line up with TRBD1. The CDR3 is 18 residues long. Germline CDR1 is SGHVS and CDR2 is FQNEAQ. V shed 1 base and J 1 base; nucleotides not matched to a gene: 11. The CDR3 bases are TGTGCCAGCAGCTTAGTTTCCTGGCAGGGGGCAGGGAACACTGAAGCTTTCTTT. This codes for CASSLVSWQGAGNTEAFF.

This rearrangement joins TRBV7-2 to TRBJ2-7, with 15 bases fitting TRBD2. CDR1 is SGHTA and CDR2 is FQGNSA in the germline V gene. Trimming took 1 base from V and 3 from J; bases not matched to a gene: 10. There are 19 residues in the CDR3. The CDR3 nucleotides are TGTGCCAGCAGCTTAGTCTCCGGGACTAGCGGGGGGCTGAGCTACGAGCAGTACTTC. Translating it yields CASSLVSGTSGGLSYEQYF.

The CDR3 loop is CASSLGPSNTGELFF. CDR3 in DNA: TGTGCCAGCAGCCTCGGACCCTCGAACACCGGGGAGCTGTTTTTT. V is TRBV28 and J is TRBJ2-2; D not certain. V lost 6 bases and J 0 bases, leaving 11 bases between the germline ends. This CDR3 has 15 residues. Germline CDR1 is MDHEN and CDR2 is SYDVKM.

Concerning this clone: This sample includes further DNA sequences coding for the same CDR3. The V and J genes are TRBV7-9 and TRBJ1-3; D gene uncertain. The V gene lost 0 bases and the J gene lost 0 bases, with 6 bases spanning the gap. The CDR3 covers 15 residues. Germline values: CDR1 SEHNR, CDR2 FQNEAQ (reference sequence). CDR3: CASSLAGSSGNTIYF. The CDR3 region has the DNA TGTGCCAGCAGCTTAGCCGGCAGCTCTGGAAACACCATATATTTT.

The gene calls are TRBV28 and TRBJ1-1, with unresolved D. Trimming stripped 6 bases from V and 1 base from J, with 12 bases between. The CDR3 covers 14 residues. Germline V gives CDR1 MDHEN, CDR2 SYDVKM. CDR3 bases: TGTGCCAGCAGCATACCTGTGGGGAACACTGAAGCTTTCTTT. The encoded protein is CASSIPVGNTEAFF.

The genes are TRBV7-2 and TRBJ2-2; 9 nucleotides line up with TRBD2. CDR3 length equals 15 residues. J gave up 6 bases and V 1 base, and 3 bases lay outside the gene matches. Germline values: CDR1 SGHTA, CDR2 FQGNSA. CDR3 amino acids: CASSLGGGASGELFF. As DNA, the CDR3 is TGTGCCAGCAGCTTAGGCGGGGGGGCGTCCGGGGAGCTGTTTTTT.

This chain connects TRBV28 to TRBJ1-6; D is ambiguous. The CDR3 extends over 14 amino acids. Germline CDR1 and CDR2: MDHEN and SYDVKM. Trimming pared 3 bases from V and 3 bases from J, leaving 6 bases between. This CDR3 is CASSLPFYNSPLHF. Here the CDR3 DNA reads TGTGCCAGCAGTTTGCCGTTCTATAATTCACCCCTCCACTTT.

The CDR3 nucleotides read TGTGCCAGCAGCTTAGGCGGGAGGGCGGTTGGTGAGCAGTACTTC. Translating it yields CASSLGGRAVGEQYF. This chain links TRBV13 with TRBJ2-7, with 8 positions matching TRBD2. Looked up from germline, CDR1 is PRHDT and CDR2 is FYEKMQ (reference sequence). The CDR3 length is 15 residues. The V and J ends lost 0 bases and 7 bases, in that order; junction bases with no gene match: 8.

The chain combines TRBV7-2 with TRBJ2-1; D remains unclear. V lost 2 bases and J lost 5, with 7 bases in between. Germline V gene sequence: CDR1 SGHTA, CDR2 FQGNSA. The CDR3 runs 13 residues. The CDR3 nucleotides read TGTGCCAGCAGCTTAAGACGGCACAATGAGCAGTTCTTC. Its translation is CASSLRRHNEQFF.

The gene calls are TRBV28 and TRBJ2-1, with TRBD2 matching over 8 bases. V was pared by 2 bases and J by 3 bases, with 6 bases of the junction left unmatched. Germline CDR1 MDHEN, CDR2 SYDVKM. The CDR3 is made up of 16 amino acids. The CDR3 DNA reads TGTGCCAGCAGTTTACCTAGCGGGTCTGGCTACAATGAGCAGTTCTTC. Its protein is CASSLPSGSGYNEQFF. Full variable domain (remainder filled in from reference TRBV28 and TRBJ2-1): DVKVTQSSRYLVKRTGEKVFLECVQDMDHENMFWYRQDPGLGLRLIYFSYDVKMKEKGDIPEGYSVSREKKERFSLILESASTNQTSMYLCASSLPSGSGYNEQFFGPGTRLTVL.

The chain carries TRBV11-2 and TRBJ2-7, with D perhaps matching TRBD1 or TRBD2 (5 bases each). This CDR3 is built from 17 residues. CDR1 and CDR2 from the germline V gene are SGHAT and FQNNGV. V lost 3 bases and J 0 bases, leaving 18 bases between the germline ends. CDR3 bases: TGTGCCAGCAGCTTCCGTTGGGGGTACGAGGGCTCCTACGAGCAGTACTTC. Translated, it gives CASSFRWGYEGSYEQYF.

This rearrangement joins TRBV6-1 to TRBJ2-7, with 7 nucleotides matching TRBD1. The CDR3 is made up of 12 amino acids. V shed 8 bases and J 0 bases; nucleotides not matched to a gene: 1. Germline V CDR1 and CDR2: MNHNS, SASEGT. The CDR3 sequence: CASGDSSYEQYF. The DNA of the CDR3 is TGTGCCAGCGGGGACAGCTCCTACGAGCAGTACTTC.

This sequence joins TRBV2 and TRBJ1-4; 7 bases match TRBD1. CDR3 length: 15 residues. J was trimmed by 8 bases and V by 6 bases; bases with no gene match: 12. Germline loops: CDR1 SNHLY, CDR2 FYNNEI. DNA of the CDR3: TGTGCCAGCAGCAGAGACAGGGCGGTTCGGGAAAAACTGTTTTTT. Amino acids: CASSRDRAVREKLFF.